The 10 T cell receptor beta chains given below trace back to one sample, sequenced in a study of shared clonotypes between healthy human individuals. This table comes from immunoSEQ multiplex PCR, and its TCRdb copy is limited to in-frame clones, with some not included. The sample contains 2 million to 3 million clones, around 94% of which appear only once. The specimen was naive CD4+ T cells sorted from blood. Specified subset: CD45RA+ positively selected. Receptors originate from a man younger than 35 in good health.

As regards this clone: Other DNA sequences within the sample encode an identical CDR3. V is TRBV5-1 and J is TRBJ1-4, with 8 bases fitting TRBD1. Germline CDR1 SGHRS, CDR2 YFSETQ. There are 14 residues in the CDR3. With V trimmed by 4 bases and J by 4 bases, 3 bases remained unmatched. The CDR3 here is CASSLGQGNEKLFF. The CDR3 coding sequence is TGCGCCAGCAGCCTCGGACAGGGTAATGAAAAACTGTTTTTT.

This chain's CDR3 is CASSLADRVVENEQFF. The CDR3 DNA is TGCGCCAGCAGCTTGGCAGACAGGGTAGTCGAGAATGAGCAGTTCTTC. The chain couples TRBV5-1 to TRBJ2-1, with 7 nucleotides matching TRBD1. Germline CDR1 reads SGHRS; CDR2 reads YFSETQ. CDR3 length: 16 residues. The J segment lost 7 bases and the V segment lost 0 bases, leaving 10 bases of the junction unmatched.

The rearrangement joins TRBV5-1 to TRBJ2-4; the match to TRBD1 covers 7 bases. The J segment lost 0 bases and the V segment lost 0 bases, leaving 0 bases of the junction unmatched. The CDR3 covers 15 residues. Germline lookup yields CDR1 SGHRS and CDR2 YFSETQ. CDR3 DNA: TGCGCCAGCAGCTTGGAGGGGGCAGCCAAAAACATTCAGTACTTC. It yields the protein CASSLEGAAKNIQYF.

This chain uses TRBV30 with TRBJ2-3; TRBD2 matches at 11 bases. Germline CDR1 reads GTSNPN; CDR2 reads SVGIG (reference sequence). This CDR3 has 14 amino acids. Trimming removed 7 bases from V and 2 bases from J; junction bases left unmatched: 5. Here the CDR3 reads CASRLAGSTDTQYF. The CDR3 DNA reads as TGTGCCTCCCGACTAGCGGGGTCCACAGATACGCAGTATTTT.

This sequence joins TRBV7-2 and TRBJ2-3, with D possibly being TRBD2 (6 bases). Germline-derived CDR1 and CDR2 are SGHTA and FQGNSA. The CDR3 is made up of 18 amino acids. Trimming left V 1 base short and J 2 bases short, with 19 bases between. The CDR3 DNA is TGTGCCAGCAGCTTAGGCGATCCGACTAGGTCCGACACAGATACGCAGTATTTT. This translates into CASSLGDPTRSDTDTQYF. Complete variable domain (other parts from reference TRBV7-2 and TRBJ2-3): GAGVSQSPSNKVTEKGKDVELRCDPISGHTALYWYRQSLGQGLEFLIYFQGNSAPDKSGLPSDRFSAERTGGSVSTLTIQRTQQEDSAVYLCASSLGDPTRSDTDTQYFGPGTRLTVL.

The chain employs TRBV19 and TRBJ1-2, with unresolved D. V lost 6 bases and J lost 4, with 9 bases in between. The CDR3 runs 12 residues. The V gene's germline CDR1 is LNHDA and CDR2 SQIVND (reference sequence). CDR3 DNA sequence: TGTGCCAGTAGAAGGACGAGCTATGGCTACACCTTC. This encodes CASRRTSYGYTF.

CDR3 residues: CAISEGSGEIQYF. The CDR3 DNA sequence: TGTGCCATCAGTGAAGGCAGCGGGGAGATTCAGTACTTC. V usage is TRBV10-3 and J usage is TRBJ2-4; 7 nucleotides line up with TRBD2. This CDR3 is 13 amino acids long. Trimming took 3 bases from V and 10 from J; bases not matched to a gene: 6. Per the germline V gene, CDR1 is ENHRY and CDR2 is SYGVKD.

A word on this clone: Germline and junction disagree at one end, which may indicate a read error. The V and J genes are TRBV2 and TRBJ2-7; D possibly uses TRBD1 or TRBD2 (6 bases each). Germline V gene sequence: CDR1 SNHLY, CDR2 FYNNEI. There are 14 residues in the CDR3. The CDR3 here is CASSGTNPASERYF. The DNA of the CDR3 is TGTGCCAGCAGCGGGACAAATCCGGCTAGCGAGCGGTACTTC. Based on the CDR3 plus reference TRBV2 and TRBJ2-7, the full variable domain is EPEVTQTPSHQVTQMGQEVILRCVPISNHLYFYWYRQILGQKVEFLVSFYNNEISEKSEIFDDQFSVERPDGSNFTLKIRSTKLEDSAMYFCASSGTNPASERYFGPGTRLTVT.

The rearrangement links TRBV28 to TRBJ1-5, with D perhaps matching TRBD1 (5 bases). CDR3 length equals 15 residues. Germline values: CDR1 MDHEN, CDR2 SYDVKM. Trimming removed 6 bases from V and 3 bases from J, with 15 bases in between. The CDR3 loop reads CASRAVTVPNQPQHF. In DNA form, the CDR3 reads TGTGCCAGCAGGGCAGTGACAGTGCCCAATCAGCCCCAGCATTTT.

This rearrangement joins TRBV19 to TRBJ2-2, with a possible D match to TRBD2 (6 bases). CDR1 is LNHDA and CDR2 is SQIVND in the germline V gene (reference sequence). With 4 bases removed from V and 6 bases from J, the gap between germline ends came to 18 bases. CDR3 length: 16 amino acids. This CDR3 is CASSNRQAGGSGELFF. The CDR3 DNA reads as TGTGCCAGTAGTAACCGTCAAGCGGGTGGTTCCGGGGAGCTGTTTTTT.